A single sample is the source of the 11 T cell receptor beta chains below, sequenced in a study of Ad26.COV2.S vaccination and SARS-CoV-2 variants. The sample's treatment: about 20 received Ad26.COV2.S at low or high dose, single or two shots; about 5 received placebo; per-sample allocation not given. At day 63 after the first vaccine or placebo injection, samples were drawn. Assay used: immunoSEQ multiplex PCR; TCRdb lists only in-frame clones, some missing. The table lists about 350,000 clones, 70% to 90% of them singletons. The source was peripheral blood, collected in a trial of Ad26.COV2.S vaccine versus placebo. These receptors were obtained from a person aged 18 to 65 who received the Ad26.COV2.S COVID-19 vaccine or a placebo.

The chain joins TRBV24-1 to TRBJ1-1, with D tentatively TRBD1 (5 bases). V was clipped by 4 bases and J by 0 bases, with 11 bases between them. CDR3 size: 15 residues. In germline, CDR1 is KGHDR, CDR2 SFDVKD. CDR3 sequence (DNA): TGTGCCACCAGTGACTCGGACACCTTGAACACTGAAGCTTTCTTT. It yields the protein CATSDSDTLNTEAFF.

This clone was seen only once. The V gene is TRBV4-3, the J gene TRBJ1-1; D is uncertain. In germline, CDR1 is LGHNA, CDR2 YSLEER. V was cut by 4 bases and J by 2 bases, with 11 bases left in between. This CDR3 region has 14 residues. The CDR3 is CASSPHQVNTEAFF. For the CDR3, the DNA is TGCGCCAGCAGCCCCCATCAGGTAAACACTGAAGCTTTCTTT.

The J gene is TRBJ2-1, the V gene TRBV5-1, with D tentatively TRBD2 (6 bases). The CDR3 is made up of 15 amino acids. Trimming shortened V by 5 bases and J by 4 bases, and 16 bases separated the two germline ends. Germline CDR1 SGHRS, CDR2 YFSETQ. CDR3 residues: CASSRGETVYNEQFF. The CDR3 DNA is TGCGCCAGCAGTCGCGGGGAGACGGTTTACAATGAGCAGTTCTTC.

The chain uses TRBV10-1 and TRBJ2-1; 8 bases match TRBD2. This CDR3 has 14 residues. Per the germline V gene, CDR1 is WNHNN and CDR2 is SYGVQD (reference sequence). V lost 10 bases, J lost 8 bases, and 13 bases stayed unmatched. The CDR3 DNA follows: TGCGCCAACGCCGGGACTAGGGGTATGGATGAGCAGTTCTTC. Its protein is CANAGTRGMDEQFF.

The chain links TRBV15 to TRBJ2-2; D is undetermined. The V end lost 0 bases, the J end lost 5 bases, and 16 bases lay between the germline ends. CDR1 is LNHNV, CDR2 YYDKDF, per germline (reference sequence). This CDR3 spans 17 amino acids. This CDR3 reads CATSREVDGPRTGELFF. CDR3 in DNA: TGTGCCACCAGCAGAGAGGTGGACGGGCCGCGGACCGGGGAGCTGTTTTTT. Looking up the rest from reference TRBV15 and TRBJ2-2 gives the full variable domain: DAMVIQNPRYQVTQFGKPVTLSCSQTLNHNVMYWYQQKSSQAPKLLFHYYDKDFNNEADTPDNFQSRRPNTSFCFLDIRSPGLGDTAMYLCATSREVDGPRTGELFFGEGSRLTVL.

The chain employs TRBV25-1 and TRBJ1-1, with TRBD1 identical over 7 bases. Germline V gives CDR1 MGHDK, CDR2 SYGVNS. J gave up 0 bases and V 4 bases, and 11 bases lay outside the gene matches. The CDR3 contains 17 residues. The CDR3 nucleotides are TGTGCCAGCAGTGCCGGGACAGTCGGGAGGTTGAACACTGAAGCTTTCTTT. It yields the protein CASSAGTVGRLNTEAFF. The full variable domain, completed using reference TRBV25-1 and TRBJ1-1, is EADIYQTPRYLVIGTGKKITLECSQTMGHDKMYWYQQDPGMELHLIHYSYGVNSTEKGDLSSESTVSRIRTEHFPLTLESARPSHTSQYLCASSAGTVGRLNTEAFFGQGTRLTVV.

This chain connects TRBV5-6 to TRBJ1-1, with D unresolved. This CDR3 region has 14 residues. Trimming took off 0 bases at V and 0 bases at J, with 6 bases between the two ends. The germline V gene has CDR1 SGHDT and CDR2 YYEEEE. CDR3 residues: CASSLAPMNTEAFF. The CDR3 DNA sequence: TGTGCCAGCAGCTTGGCACCGATGAACACTGAAGCTTTCTTT.

A single count supports this clone. The genes are TRBV6-6 and TRBJ2-5; 9 nucleotides agree with TRBD2. The germline CDR1 and CDR2 sequences are MNHNY and SVGAGI (reference sequence). This CDR3 is 16 amino acids long. The trim removed 0 bases at V and 1 base at J, leaving 3 bases unmatched. CDR3 amino acids: CASSYSPSGVQETQYF. The DNA for the CDR3 is TGTGCCAGCAGTTACTCGCCTAGCGGGGTCCAAGAGACCCAGTACTTC.

The chain employs TRBV3-1 (or the pseudogene TRBV3-2) and TRBJ2-5; 11 nucleotides match TRBD1. V gave up 6 bases and J gave up 4 bases; unmatched junction bases: 1. CDR3 length: 13 amino acids. The germline CDR1 and CDR2 sequences are LGHDT and YNNKEL (reference sequence). This CDR3 reads CASRDRGRETQYF. CDR3 bases: TGTGCCAGCAGGGACAGGGGGCGAGAGACCCAGTACTTC.

The chain uses TRBV13 and TRBJ2-3; D is unclear. Trimming took 5 bases from V and 0 from J, leaving 6 bases between them. The CDR3 extends over 13 amino acids. Germline-derived CDR1 and CDR2 are PRHDT and FYEKMQ (reference sequence). Here the CDR3 reads CASSASSTDTQYF. CDR3 bases: TGTGCCAGCAGCGCGTCTAGCACAGATACGCAGTATTTT.

This chain links TRBV7-9 with TRBJ1-1; 8 positions agree with TRBD1. Germline V gene lookup returns CDR1 SEHNR and CDR2 FQNEAQ (reference sequence). Losses at the gene ends were 5 bases for V and 7 bases for J; bases not matched to a gene: 3. This CDR3 contains 12 residues. The CDR3 here is CASSKQGVEAFF. CDR3 nucleotide sequence: TGTGCCAGCAGCAAACAGGGGGTTGAAGCTTTCTTT.